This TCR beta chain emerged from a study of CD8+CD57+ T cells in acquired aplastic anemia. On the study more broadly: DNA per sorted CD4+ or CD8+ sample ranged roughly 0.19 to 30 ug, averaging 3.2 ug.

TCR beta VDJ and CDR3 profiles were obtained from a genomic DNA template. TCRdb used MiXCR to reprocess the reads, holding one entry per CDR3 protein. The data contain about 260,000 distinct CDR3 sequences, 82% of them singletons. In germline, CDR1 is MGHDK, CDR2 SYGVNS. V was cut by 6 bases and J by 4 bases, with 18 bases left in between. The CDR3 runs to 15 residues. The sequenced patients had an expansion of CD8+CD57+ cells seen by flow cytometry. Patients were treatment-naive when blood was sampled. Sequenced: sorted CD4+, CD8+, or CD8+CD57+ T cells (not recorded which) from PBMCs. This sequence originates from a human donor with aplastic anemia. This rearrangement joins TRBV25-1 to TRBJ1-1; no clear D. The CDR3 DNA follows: TGTGCCAGCAGCCCAAGGGAGGACCTGGGCACTGAAGCTTTCTTT. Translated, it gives CASSPREDLGTEAFF.